Presented here are 10 T cell receptor beta chains from one specimen sequenced in a study of blood T cell repertoires in COVID-19. TCRdb's table, derived via immunoSEQ multiplex PCR, lists solely in-frame clones and lacks some. This sample has 70,000 to 80,000 clones; around nine tenths occur once, and the top ten carry approximately 5.3%. The material sequenced was peripheral blood. The source is a human donor in a cohort sampled during active COVID-19.

The genes are TRBV10-2 and TRBJ2-1; D perhaps matches TRBD2 (6 bases). The CDR3 has 12 residues. Trimming took off 7 bases at V and 7 bases at J, with 11 bases between the two ends. Germline CDR1 is WSHSY and CDR2 is SAAADI. CDR3 sequence: CASTRGTNEQFF. CDR3 nucleotides: TGCGCCAGCACGCGGGGTACTAATGAGCAGTTCTTC.

A single count supports this clone. V usage is TRBV7-9 and J usage is TRBJ2-5; 14 bases line up with TRBD2. Germline assignment: CDR1 SEHNR and CDR2 FQNEAQ (reference sequence). V dropped 6 bases and J dropped 14; count of bases not matched to a gene: 8. The CDR3 totals 13 residues. CDR3 DNA: TGTGCCAGCAGGGGGACTAGCGGGGGCCTCAATTACTTC. Translation: CASRGTSGGLNYF. Variable domain in full (rest from reference TRBV7-9 and TRBJ2-5): DTGVSQNPRHKITKRGQNVTFRCDPISEHNRLYWYRQTLGQGPEFLTYFQNEAQLEKSRLLSDRFSAERPKGSFSTLEIQRTEQGDSAMYLCASRGTSGGLNYFGPGTRLLVL.

The chain links TRBV9 to TRBJ2-5, with 10 bases matching TRBD2. Trimming removed 4 bases from V and 4 bases from J; junction bases left unmatched: 10. CDR1 and CDR2 (germline): SGDLS, YYNGEE. CDR3 length: 16 amino acids. The CDR3 protein is CASSHSAGGLLETQYF. The CDR3, as DNA: TGTGCCAGCAGCCATTCAGCGGGGGGGCTTCTAGAGACCCAGTACTTC.

This sequence joins TRBV18 and TRBJ2-1; D ambiguous. CDR1 KGHSH and CDR2 LQKENI come from the germline V gene. V was cut by 0 bases and J by 0 bases, with 3 bases left in between. The CDR3 loop spans 14 amino acids. The CDR3 sequence is CASSPPSSYNEQFF. Written as DNA, the CDR3 is TGTGCCAGCTCACCACCGAGCTCCTACAATGAGCAGTTCTTC.

Here the CDR3 DNA reads TGTGCCAGCAGCTTAGTGGCAGGGGTGAATCAGCCCCAGCATTTT. It translates to CASSLVAGVNQPQHF. V and J are TRBV7-6 and TRBJ1-5; maybe TRBD1 (6 bases). The germline V and J ends were trimmed by 1 base and 4 bases, with 11 bases remaining between them. This CDR3 is built from 15 residues. Germline lookup yields CDR1 SGHVS and CDR2 FNYEAQ.

V usage is TRBV5-4 and J usage is TRBJ1-2, with D maybe TRBD1 (5 bases). This CDR3 has 14 residues. Trimming took off 4 bases at V and 6 bases at J, with 16 bases between the two ends. CDR1 and CDR2 from the germline V gene are SGHNT and YYREEE (reference sequence). The CDR3 DNA follows: TGTGCCAGCAGCGTAGGCAGGTCGGGGGATGGCTACACCTTC. This gives the protein CASSVGRSGDGYTF.

The V gene is TRBV7-9, the J gene TRBJ1-4; D is ambiguous. The germline V gene has CDR1 SEHNR and CDR2 FQNEAQ (reference sequence). V dropped 1 base and J dropped 0 bases, with 6 bases sitting between them. CDR3 length: 15 amino acids. The CDR3, as DNA: TGTGCCAGCAGCTTAGACGTAGCAACTAATGAAAAACTGTTTTTT. It is translated as CASSLDVATNEKLFF.

This chain uses TRBV6-2 or TRBV6-3 with TRBJ1-1, with D unresolved. Germline-derived CDR1 and CDR2 are MNHEY and SVGEGT. V dropped 0 bases and J dropped 1 base, with 6 bases sitting between them. The CDR3 runs 14 residues. CDR3 sequence (DNA): TGTGCCAGCAGTTACTCCCCAGGGAACACTGAAGCTTTCTTT. Amino acids: CASSYSPGNTEAFF.

The rearrangement joins TRBV5-1 to TRBJ1-1; 11 nucleotides agree with TRBD1. Germline-derived CDR1 and CDR2 are SGHRS and YFSETQ. The CDR3 is made up of 14 amino acids. Trimming at V came to 5 bases and at J to 5 bases, leaving 5 bases not matched to a gene. CDR3 sequence: CASSSGTGGTEAFF. The CDR3 DNA follows: TGCGCCAGCAGTTCCGGGACAGGGGGAACTGAAGCTTTCTTT.

J is TRBJ1-1 and V is TRBV18, with D unclear. The CDR3 runs 15 residues. V was cut by 1 base and J by 1 base, with 10 bases left in between. The V gene's germline CDR1 is KGHSH and CDR2 LQKENI. CDR3 sequence: CASSPLTDPNTEAFF. The DNA of the CDR3 is TGTGCCAGCTCACCACTTACAGATCCGAACACTGAAGCTTTCTTT. Variable domain in full (rest from reference TRBV18 and TRBJ1-1): NAGVMQNPRHLVRRRGQEARLRCSPMKGHSHVYWYRQLPEEGLKFMVYLQKENIIDESGMPKERFSAEFPKEGPSILRIQQVVRGDSAAYFCASSPLTDPNTEAFFGQGTRLTVV.